Presented here are 2 T cell receptor beta chains from one specimen sequenced in a study of metastatic and nonmetastatic thyroid tumors. Each patient went into thyroid surgery without having received any treatment. TCRdb ran MiXCR on the PCR reads. The table lists some 21,000 clones, about a quarter of them singletons. The sequenced sample consisted of blood. The receptor source for this set is a male donor with papillary thyroid cancer or a benign thyroid nodule (not recorded which). Some clones in this sample may be carry-over from other donors' samples.

This sequence joins TRBV28 and TRBJ2-1, with D possibly TRBD2 on 5 matching bases. With 2 bases removed from V and 8 bases from J, the gap between germline ends came to 7 bases. CDR3 length equals 12 residues. In germline, CDR1 is MDHEN, CDR2 SYDVKM. The CDR3 nucleotides read TGTGCCAGCAGTTTACCACTAGATGAGCAGTTCTTC. Protein sequence: CASSLPLDEQFF. The full variable domain, completed using reference TRBV28 and TRBJ2-1, is DVKVTQSSRYLVKRTGEKVFLECVQDMDHENMFWYRQDPGLGLRLIYFSYDVKMKEKGDIPEGYSVSREKKERFSLILESASTNQTSMYLCASSLPLDEQFFGPGTRLTVL.

This clone was seen a handful of times. The genes are TRBV6-5 and TRBJ1-1; weak D call: TRBD1 (6 bases). This CDR3 comprises 15 residues. V was pared by 0 bases and J by 6 bases, with 14 bases between. The V gene's germline CDR1 is MNHEY and CDR2 SVGAGI. The CDR3 loop is CASSYSPRGSSEAFF. The CDR3 region has the DNA TGTGCCAGCAGTTACTCCCCCAGGGGTAGTTCTGAAGCTTTCTTT.